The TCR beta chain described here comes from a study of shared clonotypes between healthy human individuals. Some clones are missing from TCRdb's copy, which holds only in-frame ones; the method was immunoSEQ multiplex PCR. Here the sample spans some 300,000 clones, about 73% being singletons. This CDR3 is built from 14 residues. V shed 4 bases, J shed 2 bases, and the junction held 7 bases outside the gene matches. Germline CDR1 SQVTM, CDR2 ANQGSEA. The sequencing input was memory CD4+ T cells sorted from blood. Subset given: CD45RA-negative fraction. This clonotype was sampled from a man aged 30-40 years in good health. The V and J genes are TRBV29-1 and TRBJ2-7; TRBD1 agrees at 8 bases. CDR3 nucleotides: TGCAGCGTTGCGCCGGGACAGGCAACCTACGAGCAGTACTTC. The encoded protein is CSVAPGQATYEQYF.